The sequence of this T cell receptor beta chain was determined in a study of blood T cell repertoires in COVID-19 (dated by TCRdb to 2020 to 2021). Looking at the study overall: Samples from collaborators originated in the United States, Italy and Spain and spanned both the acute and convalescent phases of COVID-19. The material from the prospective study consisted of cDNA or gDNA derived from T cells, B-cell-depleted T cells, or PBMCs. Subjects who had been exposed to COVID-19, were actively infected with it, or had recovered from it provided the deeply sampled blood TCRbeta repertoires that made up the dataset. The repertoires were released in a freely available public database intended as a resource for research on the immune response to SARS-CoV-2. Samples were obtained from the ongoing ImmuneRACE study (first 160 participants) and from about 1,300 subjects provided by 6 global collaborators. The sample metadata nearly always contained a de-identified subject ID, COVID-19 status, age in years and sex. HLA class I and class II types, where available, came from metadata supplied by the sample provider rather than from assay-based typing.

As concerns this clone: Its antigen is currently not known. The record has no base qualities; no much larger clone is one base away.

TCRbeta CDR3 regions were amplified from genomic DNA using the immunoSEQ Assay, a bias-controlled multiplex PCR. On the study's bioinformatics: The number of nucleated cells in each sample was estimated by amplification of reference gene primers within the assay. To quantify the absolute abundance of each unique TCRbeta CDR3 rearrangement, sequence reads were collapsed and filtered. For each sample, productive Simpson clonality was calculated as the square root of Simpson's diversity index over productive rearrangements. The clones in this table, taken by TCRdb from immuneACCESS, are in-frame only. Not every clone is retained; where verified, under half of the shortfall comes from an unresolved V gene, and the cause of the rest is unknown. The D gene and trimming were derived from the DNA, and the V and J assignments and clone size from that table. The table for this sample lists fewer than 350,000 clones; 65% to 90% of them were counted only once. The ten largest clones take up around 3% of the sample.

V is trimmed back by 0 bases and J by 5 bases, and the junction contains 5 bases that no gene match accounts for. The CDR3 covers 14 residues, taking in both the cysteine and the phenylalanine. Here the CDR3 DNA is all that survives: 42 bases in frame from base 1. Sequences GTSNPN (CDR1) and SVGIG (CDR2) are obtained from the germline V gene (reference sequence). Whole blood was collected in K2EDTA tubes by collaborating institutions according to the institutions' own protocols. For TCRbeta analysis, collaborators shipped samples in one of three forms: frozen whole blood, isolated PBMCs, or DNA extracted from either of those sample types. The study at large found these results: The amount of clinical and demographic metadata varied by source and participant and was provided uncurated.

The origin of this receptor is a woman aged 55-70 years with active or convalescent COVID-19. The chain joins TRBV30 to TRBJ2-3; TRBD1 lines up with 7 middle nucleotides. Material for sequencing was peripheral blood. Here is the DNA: TGTGCCTGGAGTGTGGCTACAGGGGTAGATACGCAGTATTTT. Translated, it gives CAWSVATGVDTQYF.